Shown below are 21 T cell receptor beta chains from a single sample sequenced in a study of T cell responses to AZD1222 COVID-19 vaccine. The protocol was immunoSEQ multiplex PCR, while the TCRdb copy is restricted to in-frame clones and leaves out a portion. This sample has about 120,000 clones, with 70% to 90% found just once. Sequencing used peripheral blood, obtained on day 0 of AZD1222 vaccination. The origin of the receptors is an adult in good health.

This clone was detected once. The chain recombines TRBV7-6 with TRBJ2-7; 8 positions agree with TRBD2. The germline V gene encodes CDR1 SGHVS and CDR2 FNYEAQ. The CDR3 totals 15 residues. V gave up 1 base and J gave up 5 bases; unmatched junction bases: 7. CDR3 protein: CASSLVGGGLNEQYF. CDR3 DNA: TGTGCCAGCAGCTTAGTTGGCGGGGGGCTGAACGAGCAGTACTTC. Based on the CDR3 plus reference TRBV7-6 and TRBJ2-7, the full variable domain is GAGVSQSPRYKVTKRGQDVALRCDPISGHVSLYWYRQALGQGPEFLTYFNYEAQQDKSGLPNDRFSAERPEGSISTLTIQRTEQRDSAMYRCASSLVGGGLNEQYFGPGTRLTVT.

Here the CDR3 reads CASTGQSTSPLHF. The CDR3 DNA reads TGTGCCAGCACCGGACAGTCGACTTCACCCCTCCACTTT. The chain carries TRBV6-4 and TRBJ1-6; possibly TRBD1 for D (6 bases). V lost 7 bases and J lost 9, with 13 bases in between. This CDR3 has 13 amino acids. Germline CDR1 and CDR2: MRHNA and SNTAGT.

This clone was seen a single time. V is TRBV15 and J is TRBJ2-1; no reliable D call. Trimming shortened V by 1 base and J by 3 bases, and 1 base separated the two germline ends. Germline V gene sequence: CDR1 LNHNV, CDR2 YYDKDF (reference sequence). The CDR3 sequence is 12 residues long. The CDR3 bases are TGTGCCACCAGCAGAGTCTACAATGAGCAGTTCTTC. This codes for CATSRVYNEQFF.

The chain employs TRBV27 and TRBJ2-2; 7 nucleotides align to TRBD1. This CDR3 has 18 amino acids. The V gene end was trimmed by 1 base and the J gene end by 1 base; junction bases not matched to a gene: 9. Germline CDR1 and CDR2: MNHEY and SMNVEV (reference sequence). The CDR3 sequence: CASSLFGPRTGNTGELFF. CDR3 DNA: TGTGCCAGCAGTTTATTCGGCCCCCGGACAGGGAACACCGGGGAGCTGTTTTTT.

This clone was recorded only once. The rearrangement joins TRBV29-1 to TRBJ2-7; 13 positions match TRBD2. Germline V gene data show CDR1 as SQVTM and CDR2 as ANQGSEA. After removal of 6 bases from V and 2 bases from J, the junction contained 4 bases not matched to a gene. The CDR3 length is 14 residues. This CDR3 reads CSVGGLAGTYEQYF. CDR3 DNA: TGCAGCGTGGGGGGACTAGCGGGGACCTACGAGCAGTACTTC.

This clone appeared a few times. The CDR3 protein is CASSQGTSGRDEQFF. CDR3 DNA: TGCGCCAGCAGCCAAGGCACTAGCGGGAGGGATGAGCAGTTCTTC. The chain recombines TRBV4-1 with TRBJ2-1; 13 nucleotides match TRBD2. From germline, CDR1 is MGHRA and CDR2 YSYEKL. This CDR3 contains 15 residues. V shed 1 base and J 8 bases; nucleotides not matched to a gene: 2.

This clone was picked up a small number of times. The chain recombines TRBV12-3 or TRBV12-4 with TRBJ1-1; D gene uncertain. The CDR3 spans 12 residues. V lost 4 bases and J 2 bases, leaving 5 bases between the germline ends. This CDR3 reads CASSSDNTEAFF. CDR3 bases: TGTGCCAGCAGTTCAGATAACACTGAAGCTTTCTTT.

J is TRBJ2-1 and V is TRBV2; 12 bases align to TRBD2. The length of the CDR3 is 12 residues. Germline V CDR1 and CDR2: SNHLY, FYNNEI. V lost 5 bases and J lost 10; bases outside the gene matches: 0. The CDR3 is CASSLAGGEQFF. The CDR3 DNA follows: TGTGCCAGCAGTCTAGCGGGAGGGGAGCAGTTCTTC.

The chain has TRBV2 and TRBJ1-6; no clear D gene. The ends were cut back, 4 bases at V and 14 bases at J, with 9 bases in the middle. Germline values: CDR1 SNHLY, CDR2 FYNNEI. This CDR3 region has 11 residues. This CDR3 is CASSGGQALHF. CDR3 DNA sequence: TGTGCCAGCAGTGGCGGTCAAGCCCTCCACTTT.

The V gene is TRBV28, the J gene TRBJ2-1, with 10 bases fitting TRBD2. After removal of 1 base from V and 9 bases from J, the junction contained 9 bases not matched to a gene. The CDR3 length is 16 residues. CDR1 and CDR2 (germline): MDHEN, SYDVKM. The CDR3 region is CASSLLSTSGIAEQFF. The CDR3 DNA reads TGTGCCAGCAGTTTATTAAGCACTAGCGGGATCGCTGAGCAGTTCTTC. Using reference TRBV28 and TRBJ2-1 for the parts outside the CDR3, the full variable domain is DVKVTQSSRYLVKRTGEKVFLECVQDMDHENMFWYRQDPGLGLRLIYFSYDVKMKEKGDIPEGYSVSREKKERFSLILESASTNQTSMYLCASSLLSTSGIAEQFFGPGTRLTVL.

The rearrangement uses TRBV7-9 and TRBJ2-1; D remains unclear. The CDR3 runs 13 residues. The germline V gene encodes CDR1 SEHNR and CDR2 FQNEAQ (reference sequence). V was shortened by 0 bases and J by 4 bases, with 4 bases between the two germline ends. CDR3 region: CASSLAAYNEQFF. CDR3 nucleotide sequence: TGTGCCAGCAGCTTAGCGGCGTACAATGAGCAGTTCTTC.

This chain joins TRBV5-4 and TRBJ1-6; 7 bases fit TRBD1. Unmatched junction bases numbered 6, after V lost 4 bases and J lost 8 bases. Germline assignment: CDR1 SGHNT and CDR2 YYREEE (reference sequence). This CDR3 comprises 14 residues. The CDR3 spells CASSPGQAHSPLHF. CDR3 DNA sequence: TGTGCCAGCAGCCCAGGACAGGCGCATTCACCCCTCCACTTT.

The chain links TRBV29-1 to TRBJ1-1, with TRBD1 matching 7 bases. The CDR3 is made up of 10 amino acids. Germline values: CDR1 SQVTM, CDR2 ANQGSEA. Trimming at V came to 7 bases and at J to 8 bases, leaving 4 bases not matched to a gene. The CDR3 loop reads CSAQGGEAFF. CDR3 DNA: TGCAGCGCCCAGGGGGGGGAAGCTTTCTTT.

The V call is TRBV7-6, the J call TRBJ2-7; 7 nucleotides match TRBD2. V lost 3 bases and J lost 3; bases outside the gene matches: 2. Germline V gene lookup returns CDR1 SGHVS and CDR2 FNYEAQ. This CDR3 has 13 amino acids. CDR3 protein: CASSLVAGYEQYF. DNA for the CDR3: TGTGCCAGCAGCTTGGTAGCGGGCTACGAGCAGTACTTC.

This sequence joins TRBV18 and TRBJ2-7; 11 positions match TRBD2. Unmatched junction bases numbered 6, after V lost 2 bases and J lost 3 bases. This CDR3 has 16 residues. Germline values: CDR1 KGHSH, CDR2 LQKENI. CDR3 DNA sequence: TGTGCCAGCTCACCAGGGGGGACTAGCGGAGGCTACGAGCAGTACTTC. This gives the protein CASSPGGTSGGYEQYF.

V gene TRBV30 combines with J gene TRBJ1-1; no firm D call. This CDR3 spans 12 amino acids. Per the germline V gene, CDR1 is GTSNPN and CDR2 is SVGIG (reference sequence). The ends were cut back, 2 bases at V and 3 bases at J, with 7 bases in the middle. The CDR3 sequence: CAWSRVYTEAFF. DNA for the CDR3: TGTGCCTGGAGTCGAGTGTACACTGAAGCTTTCTTT.

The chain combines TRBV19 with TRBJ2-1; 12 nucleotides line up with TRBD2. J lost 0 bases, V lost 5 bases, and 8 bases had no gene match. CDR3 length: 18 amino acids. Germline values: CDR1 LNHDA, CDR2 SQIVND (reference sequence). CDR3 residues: CASSSLAGGPFSYNEQFF. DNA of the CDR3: TGTGCCAGTAGTTCCCTAGCGGGAGGGCCGTTCTCCTACAATGAGCAGTTCTTC.

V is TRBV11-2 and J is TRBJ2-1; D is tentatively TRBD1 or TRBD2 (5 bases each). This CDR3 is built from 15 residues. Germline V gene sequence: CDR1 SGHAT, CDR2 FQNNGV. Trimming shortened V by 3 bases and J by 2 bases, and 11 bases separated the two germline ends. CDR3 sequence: CASSFLSGPYNEQFF. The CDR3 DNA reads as TGTGCCAGCAGCTTTCTATCGGGACCCTACAATGAGCAGTTCTTC.

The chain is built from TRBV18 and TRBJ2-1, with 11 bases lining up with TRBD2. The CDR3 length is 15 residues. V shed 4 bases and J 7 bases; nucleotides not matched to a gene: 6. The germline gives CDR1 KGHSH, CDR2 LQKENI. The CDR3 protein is CASSLTSGIRNEQFF. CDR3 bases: TGTGCCAGCTCACTGACTAGCGGGATAAGGAATGAGCAGTTCTTC.

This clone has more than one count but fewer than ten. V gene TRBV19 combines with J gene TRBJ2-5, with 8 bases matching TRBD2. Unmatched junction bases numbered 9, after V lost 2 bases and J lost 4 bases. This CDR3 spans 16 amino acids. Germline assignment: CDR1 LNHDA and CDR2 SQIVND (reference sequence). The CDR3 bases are TGTGCCAGTAGTATATCGGCGGGAGGCGGTGGAGAGACCCAGTACTTC. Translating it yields CASSISAGGGGETQYF.

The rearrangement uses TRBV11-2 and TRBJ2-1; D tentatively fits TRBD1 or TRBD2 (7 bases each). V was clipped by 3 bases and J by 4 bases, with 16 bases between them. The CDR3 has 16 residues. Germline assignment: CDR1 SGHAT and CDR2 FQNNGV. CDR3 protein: CASSFIRGGTYNEQFF. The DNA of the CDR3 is TGTGCCAGCAGCTTTATCAGGGGGGGGACTTACAATGAGCAGTTCTTC.